This TCR beta chain originates from a study of T cell responses to AZD1222 COVID-19 vaccine. TCRdb keeps only in-frame clones here, not all; method: immunoSEQ multiplex PCR. In the table there are approximately 150,000 clones, over 80% of which are singletons. This CDR3 spans 14 amino acids. From germline, CDR1 is SGHDT and CDR2 YYEEEE. Trimming took 3 bases from V and 2 from J; bases not matched to a gene: 1. The TCR originated in an adult who received the AZD1222 COVID-19 vaccine. The chain links TRBV5-6 to TRBJ1-2, with 10 bases lining up with TRBD1. Material: peripheral blood, obtained 28 days after the second AZD1222 dose. Here the CDR3 reads CASSWGQGNYGYTF. The CDR3 DNA follows: TGTGCCAGCAGCTGGGGACAGGGGAACTATGGCTACACCTTC.